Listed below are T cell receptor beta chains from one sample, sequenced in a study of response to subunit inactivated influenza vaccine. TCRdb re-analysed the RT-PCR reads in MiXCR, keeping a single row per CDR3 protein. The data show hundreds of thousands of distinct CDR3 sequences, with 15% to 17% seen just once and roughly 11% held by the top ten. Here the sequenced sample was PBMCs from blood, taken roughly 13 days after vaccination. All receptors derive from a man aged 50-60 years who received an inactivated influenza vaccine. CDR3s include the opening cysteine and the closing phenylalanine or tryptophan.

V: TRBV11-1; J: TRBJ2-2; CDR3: CASSSRQGNTGELFF
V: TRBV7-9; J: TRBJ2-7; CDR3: CASSTTSSGSPYEQYF
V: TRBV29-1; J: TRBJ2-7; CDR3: CSVAVGWDYEQYF
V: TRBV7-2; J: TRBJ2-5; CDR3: CASSFGTSGSGQETQYF
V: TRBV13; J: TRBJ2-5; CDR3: CASSPHTGEGETQYF
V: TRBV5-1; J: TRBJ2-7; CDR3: CASSVVGQGTYEQYF
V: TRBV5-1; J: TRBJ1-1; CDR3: CASSSGTANTEAFF
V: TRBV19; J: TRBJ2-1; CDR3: CASSMGGQDEQFF
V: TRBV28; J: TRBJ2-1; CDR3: CASSLQLAGGDNEQFF
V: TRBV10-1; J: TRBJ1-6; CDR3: CASGGDFDSPLHF
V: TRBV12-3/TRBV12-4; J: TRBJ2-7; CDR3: CASSINFSYEQYF
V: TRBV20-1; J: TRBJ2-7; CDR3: CSARDRDTSYEQYF
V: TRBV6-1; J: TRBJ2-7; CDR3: CASSVQGRDEQYF
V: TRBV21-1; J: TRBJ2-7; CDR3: CASTQRGGRERSYEQYF
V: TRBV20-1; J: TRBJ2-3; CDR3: CSASLGGRAADTQYF
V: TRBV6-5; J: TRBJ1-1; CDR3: CASSYSTSGNTEAFF
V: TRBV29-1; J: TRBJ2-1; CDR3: CSGQRTGSYNEQFF
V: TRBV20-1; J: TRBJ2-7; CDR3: CSAPGSVGPYEQYF
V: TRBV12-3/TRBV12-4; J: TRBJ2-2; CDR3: CASSSQFTGELFF
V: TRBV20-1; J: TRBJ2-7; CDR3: CSARGRGHGLYEQYF
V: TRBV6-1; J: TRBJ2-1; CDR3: CASSPGTYSYNEQFF
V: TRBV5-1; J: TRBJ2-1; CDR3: CASSQSPSGGHYNEQFF
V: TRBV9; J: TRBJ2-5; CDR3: CASSPPLAGVETQYF
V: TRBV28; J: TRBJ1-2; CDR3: CASSPRGLYGYTF
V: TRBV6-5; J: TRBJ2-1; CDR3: CASSYRRSYNEQFF
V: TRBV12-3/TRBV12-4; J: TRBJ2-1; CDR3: CASSIAGKGYNEQFF
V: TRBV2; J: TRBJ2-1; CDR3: CASRVSGRLYNEQFF
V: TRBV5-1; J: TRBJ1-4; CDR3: CASSTGQGYEKLFF
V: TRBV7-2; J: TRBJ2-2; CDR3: CASSLVARNTGELFF
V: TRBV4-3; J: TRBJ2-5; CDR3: CASSQGTVEGQETQYF
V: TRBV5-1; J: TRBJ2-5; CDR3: CASSLESAGKTQYF
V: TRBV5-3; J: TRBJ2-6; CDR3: CASATDPLYSGANVLTF
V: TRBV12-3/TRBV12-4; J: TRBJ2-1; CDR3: CASSLRGGRRNEQFF